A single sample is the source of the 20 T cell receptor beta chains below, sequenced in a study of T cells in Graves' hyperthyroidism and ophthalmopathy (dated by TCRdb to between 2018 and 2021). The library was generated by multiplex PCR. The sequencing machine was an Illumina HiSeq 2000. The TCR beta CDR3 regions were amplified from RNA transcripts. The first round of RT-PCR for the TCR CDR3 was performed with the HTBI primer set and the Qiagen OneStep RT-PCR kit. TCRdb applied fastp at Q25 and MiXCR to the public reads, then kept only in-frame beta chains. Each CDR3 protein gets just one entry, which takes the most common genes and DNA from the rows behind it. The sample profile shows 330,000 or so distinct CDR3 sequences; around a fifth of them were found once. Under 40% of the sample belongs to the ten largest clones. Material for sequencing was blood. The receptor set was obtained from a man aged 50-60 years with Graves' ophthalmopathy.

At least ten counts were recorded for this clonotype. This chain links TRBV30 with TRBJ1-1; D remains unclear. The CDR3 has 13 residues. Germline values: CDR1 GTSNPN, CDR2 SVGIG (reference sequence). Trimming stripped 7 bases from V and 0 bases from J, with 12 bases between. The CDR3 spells CASRPVVNTEAFF. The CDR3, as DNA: TGTGCCTCTAGGCCCGTGGTGAACACTGAAGCTTTCTTT.

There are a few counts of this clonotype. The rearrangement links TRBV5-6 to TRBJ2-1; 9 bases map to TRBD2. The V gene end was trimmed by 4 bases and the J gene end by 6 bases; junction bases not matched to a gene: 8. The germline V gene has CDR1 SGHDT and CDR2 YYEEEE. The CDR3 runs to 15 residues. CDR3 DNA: TGTGCCAGCAGCCCGGGGGGAGCGGGAGGCAATGAGCAGTTCTTC. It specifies CASSPGGAGGNEQFF. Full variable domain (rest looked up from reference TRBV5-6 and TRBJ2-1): DAGVTQSPTHLIKTRGQQVTLRCSPKSGHDTVSWYQQALGQGPQFIFQYYEEEERQRGNFPDRFSGHQFPNYSSELNVNALLLGDSALYLCASSPGGAGGNEQFFGPGTRLTVL.

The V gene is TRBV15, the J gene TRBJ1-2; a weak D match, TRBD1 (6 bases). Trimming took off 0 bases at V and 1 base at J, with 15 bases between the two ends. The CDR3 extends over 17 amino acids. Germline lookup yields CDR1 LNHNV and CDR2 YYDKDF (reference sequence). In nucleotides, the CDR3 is TGTGCCACCAGCAGAGACCCAGGGGCCGTCAGTAACTATGGCTACACCTTC. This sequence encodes CATSRDPGAVSNYGYTF.

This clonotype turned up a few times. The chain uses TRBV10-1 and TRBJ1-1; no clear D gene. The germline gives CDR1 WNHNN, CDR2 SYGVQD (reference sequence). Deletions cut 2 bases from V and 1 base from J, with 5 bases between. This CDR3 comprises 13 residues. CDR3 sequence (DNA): TGCGCCAGCAGTGAGAAAAAGAACACTGAAGCTTTCTTT. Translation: CASSEKKNTEAFF.

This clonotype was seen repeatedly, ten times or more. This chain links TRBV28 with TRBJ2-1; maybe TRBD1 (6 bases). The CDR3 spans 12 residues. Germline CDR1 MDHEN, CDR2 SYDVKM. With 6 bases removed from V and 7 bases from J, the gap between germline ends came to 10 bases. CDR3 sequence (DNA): TGTGCCAGCAGCTACCAGGGGAATGAGCAGTTCTTC. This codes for CASSYQGNEQFF.

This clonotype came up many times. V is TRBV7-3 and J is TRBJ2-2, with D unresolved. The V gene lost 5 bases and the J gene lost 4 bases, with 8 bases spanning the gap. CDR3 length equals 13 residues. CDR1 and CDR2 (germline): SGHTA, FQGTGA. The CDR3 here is CASSPTFTGELFF. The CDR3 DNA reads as TGTGCCAGCAGCCCCACCTTCACCGGGGAGCTGTTTTTT. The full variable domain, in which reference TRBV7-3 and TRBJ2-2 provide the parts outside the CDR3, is GAGVSQTPSNKVTEKGKYVELRCDPISGHTALYWYRQSLGQGPEFLIYFQGTGAADDSGLPNDRFFAVRPEGSVSTLKIQRTERGDSAVYLCASSPTFTGELFFGEGSRLTVL.

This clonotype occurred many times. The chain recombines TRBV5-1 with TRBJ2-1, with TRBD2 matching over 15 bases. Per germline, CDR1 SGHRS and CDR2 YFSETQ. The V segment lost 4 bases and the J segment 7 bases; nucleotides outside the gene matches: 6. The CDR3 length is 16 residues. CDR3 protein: CASSRGLAGGDNEQFF. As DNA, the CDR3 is TGCGCCAGCAGCCGGGGACTAGCGGGAGGAGATAATGAGCAGTTCTTC.

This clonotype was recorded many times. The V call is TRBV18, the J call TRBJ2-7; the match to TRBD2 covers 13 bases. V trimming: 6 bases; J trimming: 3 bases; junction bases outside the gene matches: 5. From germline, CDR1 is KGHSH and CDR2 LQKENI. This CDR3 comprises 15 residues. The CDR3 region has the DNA TGTGCCAGCTCCCTCGGACTAGCGGGGGACTACGAGCAGTACTTC. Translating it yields CASSLGLAGDYEQYF.

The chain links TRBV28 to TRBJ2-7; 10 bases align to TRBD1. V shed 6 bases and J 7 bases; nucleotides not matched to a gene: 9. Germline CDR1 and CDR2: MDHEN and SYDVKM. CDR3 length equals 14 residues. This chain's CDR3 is CASRWVTGGSEQYF. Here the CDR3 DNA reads TGTGCCAGCAGATGGGTGACAGGGGGCTCGGAGCAGTACTTC. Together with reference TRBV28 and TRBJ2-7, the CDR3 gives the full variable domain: DVKVTQSSRYLVKRTGEKVFLECVQDMDHENMFWYRQDPGLGLRLIYFSYDVKMKEKGDIPEGYSVSREKKERFSLILESASTNQTSMYLCASRWVTGGSEQYFGPGTRLTVT.

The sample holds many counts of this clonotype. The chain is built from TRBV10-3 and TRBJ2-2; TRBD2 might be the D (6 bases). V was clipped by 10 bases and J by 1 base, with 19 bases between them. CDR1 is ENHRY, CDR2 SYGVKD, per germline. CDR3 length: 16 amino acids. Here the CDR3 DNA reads TGTGCCACCGGGGGATGGGAGGAATTGAACACCGGGGAGCTGTTTTTT. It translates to CATGGWEELNTGELFF.

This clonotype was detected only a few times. CDR3 protein: CASSQTSTSGRGETQYF. CDR3 DNA: TGCGCCAGCAGCCAGACCTCGACTAGCGGGAGGGGGGAGACCCAGTACTTC. This chain uses TRBV4-1 with TRBJ2-5; 14 bases are shared with TRBD2. Per germline, CDR1 MGHRA and CDR2 YSYEKL. The CDR3 consists of 17 residues. Trimming at V came to 3 bases and at J to 5 bases, leaving 8 bases not matched to a gene.

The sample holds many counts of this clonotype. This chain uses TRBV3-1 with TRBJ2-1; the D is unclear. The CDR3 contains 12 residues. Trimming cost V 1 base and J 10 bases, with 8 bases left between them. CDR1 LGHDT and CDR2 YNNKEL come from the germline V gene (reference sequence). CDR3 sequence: CASSQGIGEQFF. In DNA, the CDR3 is TGTGCCAGCAGCCAAGGGATCGGGGAGCAGTTCTTC.

Written as DNA, the CDR3 is TGTGCCAGCAGAATACCGGGACTAGCGGCCACAGATACGCAGTATTTT. This gives the protein CASRIPGLAATDTQYF. This rearrangement joins TRBV6-1 to TRBJ2-3; 11 nucleotides align to TRBD2. The CDR3 contains 16 residues. Germline V gives CDR1 MNHNS, CDR2 SASEGT. The V and J ends lost 6 bases and 2 bases, in that order; junction bases with no gene match: 7.

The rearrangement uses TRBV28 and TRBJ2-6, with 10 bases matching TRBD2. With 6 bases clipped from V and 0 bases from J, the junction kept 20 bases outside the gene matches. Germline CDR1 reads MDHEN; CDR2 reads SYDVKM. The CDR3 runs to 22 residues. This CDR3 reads CASSQVLGKSGRGASGANVLTF. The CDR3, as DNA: TGTGCCAGCAGCCAAGTTCTGGGGAAGAGCGGGAGGGGCGCCTCTGGGGCCAACGTCCTGACTTTC.

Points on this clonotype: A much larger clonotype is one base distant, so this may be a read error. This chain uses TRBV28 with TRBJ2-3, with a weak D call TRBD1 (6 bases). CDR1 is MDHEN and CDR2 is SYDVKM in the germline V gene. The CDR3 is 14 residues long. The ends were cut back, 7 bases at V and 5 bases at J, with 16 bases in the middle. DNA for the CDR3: TGTGCCAGCACTCGGGGACAAAGAGAAGATACGCAGTATTTT. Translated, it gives CASTRGQREDTQYF.

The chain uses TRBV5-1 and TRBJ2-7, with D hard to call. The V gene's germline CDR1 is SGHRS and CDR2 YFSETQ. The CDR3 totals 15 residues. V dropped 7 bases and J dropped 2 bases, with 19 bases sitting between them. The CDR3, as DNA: TGCGCCAGCGCTCTGGGCCCCGAAGGGCCCTACGAGCAGTACTTC. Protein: CASALGPEGPYEQYF. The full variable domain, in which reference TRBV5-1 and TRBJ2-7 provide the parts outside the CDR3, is KAGVTQTPRYLIKTRGQQVTLSCSPISGHRSVSWYQQTPGQGLQFLFEYFSETQRNKGNFPGRFSGRQFSNSRSEMNVSTLELGDSALYLCASALGPEGPYEQYFGPGTRLTVT.

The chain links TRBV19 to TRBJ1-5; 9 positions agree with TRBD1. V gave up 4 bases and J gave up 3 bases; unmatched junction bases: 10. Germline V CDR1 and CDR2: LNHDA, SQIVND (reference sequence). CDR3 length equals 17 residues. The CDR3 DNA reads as TGTGCCAGTAGTAAGAAACAGGGGGCGATTACCAATCAGCCCCAGCATTTT. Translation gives CASSKKQGAITNQPQHF.

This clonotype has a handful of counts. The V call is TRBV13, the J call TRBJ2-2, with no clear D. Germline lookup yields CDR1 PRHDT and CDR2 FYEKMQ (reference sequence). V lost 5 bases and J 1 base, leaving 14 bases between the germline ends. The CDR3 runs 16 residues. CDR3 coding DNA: TGTGCCAGCAGCCCGACCCTCACTGGGAACACCGGGGAGCTGTTTTTT. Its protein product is CASSPTLTGNTGELFF.

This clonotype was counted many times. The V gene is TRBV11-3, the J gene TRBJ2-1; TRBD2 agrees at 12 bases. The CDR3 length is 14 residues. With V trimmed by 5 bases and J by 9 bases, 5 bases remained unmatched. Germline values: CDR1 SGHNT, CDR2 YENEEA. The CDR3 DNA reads TGTGCCAGCAGCACCGGACTAGCGGGAACTGAGCAGTTCTTC. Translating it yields CASSTGLAGTEQFF.

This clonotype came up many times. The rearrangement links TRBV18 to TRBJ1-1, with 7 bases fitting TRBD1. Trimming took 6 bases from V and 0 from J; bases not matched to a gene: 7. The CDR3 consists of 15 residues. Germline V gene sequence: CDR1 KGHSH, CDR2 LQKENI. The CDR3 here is CASSQSGQLNTEAFF. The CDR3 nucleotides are TGTGCCAGCTCTCAATCGGGACAGTTGAACACTGAAGCTTTCTTT.